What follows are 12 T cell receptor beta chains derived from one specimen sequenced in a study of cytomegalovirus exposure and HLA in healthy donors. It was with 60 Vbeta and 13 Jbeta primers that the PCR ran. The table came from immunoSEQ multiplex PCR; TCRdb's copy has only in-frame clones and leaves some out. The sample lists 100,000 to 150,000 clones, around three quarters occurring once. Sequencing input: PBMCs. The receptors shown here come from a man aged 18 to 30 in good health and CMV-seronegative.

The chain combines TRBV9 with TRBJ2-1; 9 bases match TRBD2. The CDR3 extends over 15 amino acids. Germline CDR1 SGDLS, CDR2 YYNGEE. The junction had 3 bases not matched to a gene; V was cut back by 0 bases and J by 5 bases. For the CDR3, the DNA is TGTGCCAGCAGCGTAGACCCTAGCGGGAACAATGAGCAGTTCTTC. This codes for CASSVDPSGNNEQFF. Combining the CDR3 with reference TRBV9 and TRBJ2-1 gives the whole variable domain DSGVTQTPKHLITATGQRVTLRCSPRSGDLSVYWYQQSLDQGLQFLIQYYNGEERAKGNILERFSAQQFPDLHSELNLSSLELGDSALYFCASSVDPSGNNEQFFGPGTRLTVL.

The CDR3 nucleotides read TGTGCATCGACGGTGGGCCCTGGAAACACCATATATTTT. It is translated as CASTVGPGNTIYF. The genes are TRBV30 and TRBJ1-3; no firm D call. CDR3 length: 13 residues. Germline-derived CDR1 and CDR2 are GTSNPN and SVGIG (reference sequence).

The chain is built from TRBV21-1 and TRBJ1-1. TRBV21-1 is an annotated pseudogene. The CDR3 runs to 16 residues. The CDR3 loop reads CASSKGRVRGGTEAFF. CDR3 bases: TGTGCCAGCAGCAAAGGCCGGGTTAGGGGAGGGACTGAAGCTTTCTTT.

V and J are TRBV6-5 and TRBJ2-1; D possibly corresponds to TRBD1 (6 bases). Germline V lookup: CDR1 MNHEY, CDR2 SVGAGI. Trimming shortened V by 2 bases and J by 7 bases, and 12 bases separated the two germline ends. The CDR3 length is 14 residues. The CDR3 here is CASSYVGQGNEQFF. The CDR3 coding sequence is TGTGCCAGCAGTTACGTAGGTCAGGGGAATGAGCAGTTCTTC.

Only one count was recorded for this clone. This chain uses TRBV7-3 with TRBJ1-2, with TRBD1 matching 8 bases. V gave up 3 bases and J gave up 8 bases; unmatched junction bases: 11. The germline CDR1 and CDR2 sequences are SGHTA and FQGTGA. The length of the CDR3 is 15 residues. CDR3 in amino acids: CASSFLDRVDVGYTF. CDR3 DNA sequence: TGTGCCAGCAGCTTTTTGGACAGGGTGGACGTGGGCTACACCTTC.

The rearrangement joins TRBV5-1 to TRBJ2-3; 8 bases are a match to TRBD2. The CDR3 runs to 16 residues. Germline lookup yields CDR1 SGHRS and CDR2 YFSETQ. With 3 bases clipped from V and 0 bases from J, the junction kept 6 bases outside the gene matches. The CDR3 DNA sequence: TGCGCCAGCAGCTCCACCCCTAGCGGGAGCACAGATACGCAGTATTTT. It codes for CASSSTPSGSTDTQYF.

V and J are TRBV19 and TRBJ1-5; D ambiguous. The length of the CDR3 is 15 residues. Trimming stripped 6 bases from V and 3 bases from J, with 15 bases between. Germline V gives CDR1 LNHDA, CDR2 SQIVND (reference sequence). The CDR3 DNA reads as TGTGCCAGTAGCTCCATGGTGAGAAACAATCAGCCCCAGCATTTT. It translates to CASSSMVRNNQPQHF.

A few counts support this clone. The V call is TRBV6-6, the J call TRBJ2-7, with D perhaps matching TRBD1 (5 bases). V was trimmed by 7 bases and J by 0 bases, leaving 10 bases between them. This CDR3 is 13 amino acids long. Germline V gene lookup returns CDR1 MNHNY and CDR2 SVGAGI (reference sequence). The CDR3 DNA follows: TGTGCCAGCAACGTAGACAGCTCCTACGAGCAGTACTTC. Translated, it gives CASNVDSSYEQYF.

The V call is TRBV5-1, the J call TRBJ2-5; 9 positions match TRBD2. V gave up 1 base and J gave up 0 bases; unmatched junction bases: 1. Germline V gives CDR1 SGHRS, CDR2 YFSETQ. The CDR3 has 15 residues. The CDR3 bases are TGCGCCAGCAGCTTGACTAGCGGGTACCAAGAGACCCAGTACTTC. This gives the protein CASSLTSGYQETQYF.

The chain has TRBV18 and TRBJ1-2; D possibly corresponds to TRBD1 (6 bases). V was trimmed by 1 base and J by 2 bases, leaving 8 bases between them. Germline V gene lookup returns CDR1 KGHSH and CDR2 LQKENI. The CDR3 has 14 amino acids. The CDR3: CASSPQGVNYGYTF. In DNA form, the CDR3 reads TGTGCCAGCTCACCACAGGGGGTCAACTATGGCTACACCTTC. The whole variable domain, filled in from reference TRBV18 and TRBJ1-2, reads NAGVMQNPRHLVRRRGQEARLRCSPMKGHSHVYWYRQLPEEGLKFMVYLQKENIIDESGMPKERFSAEFPKEGPSILRIQQVVRGDSAAYFCASSPQGVNYGYTFGSGTRLTVV.

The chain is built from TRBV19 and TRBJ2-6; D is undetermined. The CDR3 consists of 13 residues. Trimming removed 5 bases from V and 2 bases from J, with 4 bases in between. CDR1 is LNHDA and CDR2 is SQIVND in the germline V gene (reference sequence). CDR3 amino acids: CASSPAGANVLTF. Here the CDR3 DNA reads TGTGCCAGTAGTCCCGCTGGGGCCAACGTCCTGACTTTC.

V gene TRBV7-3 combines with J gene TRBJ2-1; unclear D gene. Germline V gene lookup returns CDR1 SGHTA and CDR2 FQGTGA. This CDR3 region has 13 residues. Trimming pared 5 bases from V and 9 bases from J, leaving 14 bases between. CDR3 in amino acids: CASSPLLASEQFF. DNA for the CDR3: TGTGCCAGCAGCCCCCTGTTGGCTAGTGAGCAGTTCTTC. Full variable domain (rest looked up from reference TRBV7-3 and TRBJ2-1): GAGVSQTPSNKVTEKGKYVELRCDPISGHTALYWYRQSLGQGPEFLIYFQGTGAADDSGLPNDRFFAVRPEGSVSTLKIQRTERGDSAVYLCASSPLLASEQFFGPGTRLTVL.